This T cell receptor beta chain was sequenced during a study of T cells in localized non-small cell lung cancer (dated by TCRdb to 2018 to 2021). Background for the entire study: The study analyzed T cell repertoires of 236 early-stage NSCLC patients, comparing tumors and uninvolved tumor-adjacent lungs. The cohort comprised around 250 treatment-naïve NSCLC patients with resected, localized lung tumors. Of the NSCLC patients, roughly 130 were male and approximately 99 were female, and the mean age was about 69 years.

According to the germline V gene, CDR1 reads SGHAT and CDR2 reads FQNNGV. V is cut back by 1 base and J by 9 bases, with 12 bases in the junction unmatched. The CDR3 runs 16 amino acids, cysteine and phenylalanine included. Only the CDR3 portion is preserved as DNA: 48 bases, with reading frame beginning at the first base. At diagnosis, peripheral blood, uninvolved tumor-adjacent lung and tumor were collected and stored as a combination of fresh-frozen and FFPE material. For TCR repertoire profiling, blood samples were analyzed in the form of peripheral blood mononuclear cells. Points the paper makes about the study in general: Higher blood T cell density associated with longer overall survival, while higher adjacent-lung clonality associated with shorter survival. Because the study design was exploratory, TCR variables were selected using unadjusted p-values without false-discovery rate correction. Multi-region tumor sequencing was not performed, so intratumor heterogeneity could not be excluded. The highest T cell clonality was observed in uninvolved tumor-adjacent lung, where clonality exceeded that of tumor, suggesting that antigenic responses were more focused in uninvolved tumor-adjacent lung. Of the top 100 tumor clones, a median of 57 were detected in paired uninvolved adjacent lung; under 30 were also among that lung's top 100.

As regards this clone: No antigen is known for it. No per-base quality is available; no much larger clone lies one base away.

The immunoSEQ Assay was used to sequence TCR beta CDR3 regions from DNA. As for the authors' bioinformatics: To compute T cell density, TCR beta template counts were normalized to usable DNA, which was estimated by amplifying housekeeping genes. The preseqR package was used to estimate richness by extrapolating to 400,000 templates for PBMC samples and to 120,000 templates for tissue samples. Clonality was calculated as one minus Pielou's evenness. To identify tissue-enriched TCRs, differential abundance testing was run on productive amino-acid clonotypes with a minimum total count of 5 and an alpha of 0.1. The Jaccard Index and the Morisita Overlap Index were used to measure how much the repertoires overlapped between compartments. TCR beta CDR3s were clustered by GLIPH together with public tetramer-defined viral CDR3s, and at least three viral sequences plus V-gene enrichment were required for viral motifs. TCRdb provides this immuneACCESS table in a form limited to in-frame rearrangements. Some clones are lacking; in checked studies, under half of them reflect an unresolved V gene, and why the rest are absent is not known. For V, J and clone size, that table is used; D and trimming come from the DNA. The sample table records just over 20,000 clones; more than 75% of these occur just once. Together, the top ten hold 15% of the sample.

The sequence joins TRBV11-2 to TRBJ2-1, and TRBD2 aligns with 7 junction nucleotides. The receptor's source is a woman aged 35 to 70 with stage II squamous cell lung carcinoma. The sequencing here drew on PBMCs, taken before any cancer treatment. The nucleotides read TGTGCCAGCAGCTTAGTGTCGGGGGGACCCCAGGCTGAGCAGTTCTTC. It specifies CASSLVSGGPQAEQFF.